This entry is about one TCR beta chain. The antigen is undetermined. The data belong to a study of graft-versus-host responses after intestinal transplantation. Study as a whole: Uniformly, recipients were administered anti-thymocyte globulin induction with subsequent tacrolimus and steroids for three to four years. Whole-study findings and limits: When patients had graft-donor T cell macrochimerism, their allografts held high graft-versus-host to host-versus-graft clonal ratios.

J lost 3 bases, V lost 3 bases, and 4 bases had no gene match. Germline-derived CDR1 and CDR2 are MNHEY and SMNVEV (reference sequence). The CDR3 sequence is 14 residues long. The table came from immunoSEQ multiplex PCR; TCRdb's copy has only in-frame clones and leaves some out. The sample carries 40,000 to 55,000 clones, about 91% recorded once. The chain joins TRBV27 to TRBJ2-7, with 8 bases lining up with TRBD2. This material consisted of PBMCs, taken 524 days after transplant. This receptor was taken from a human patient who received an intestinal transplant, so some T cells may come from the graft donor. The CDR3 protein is CASSLTSDFYEQYF. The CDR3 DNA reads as TGTGCCAGCAGTTTGACTAGCGATTTCTACGAGCAGTACTTC.